This T cell receptor beta chain is from a study of T cell repertoires in ileal Crohn's disease. Study-level information: At surgery, about 36% of patients smoked, with median disease duration about eight years.

Whole-study findings and limits: Clonal expansions were more frequent in active smokers than non-smokers at surgery.

For this clone: What it binds is not known. A read error may produce the germline difference seen at one junction end.

Produced via immunoSEQ multiplex PCR; TCRdb's table is partial and in-frame only. The sample shows about 18,000 clones, roughly 76% of them seen only once. This CDR3 is built from 14 residues. Germline-derived CDR1 and CDR2 are SGHVS and FQNEAQ. Time point of the sample: inflamed ileum from the surgical specimen. The sample comprised ileal tissue. This TCR was recovered from an adult with Crohn's disease. V and J are TRBV7-8 and TRBJ2-7; no definite D call. CDR3 in amino acids: CASTLARLPYEQYF. The CDR3 nucleotides are TGTGCCAGCACCTTAGCTCGGCTGCCCTACGAGCAGTACTTC.